A selection of T cell receptor beta chains follows, all from one sample in a study of human T cells and chemical hapten exposure. TCRdb processed the RACE reads anew with MiXCR; each CDR3 protein has one entry. The sample records approximately 87,000 distinct CDR3 sequences, about an eighth being singletons. The sequenced sample was whole blood, obtained in connection with sensitization to the hapten diphenylcyclopropenone (DPC). Receptor source: a woman aged 40-49 years with alopecia areata. Some clones in this sample may be carry-over from other donors' samples. The CDR3 runs from the conserved cysteine through the conserved F or W. The D gene is left open where the match is weak. Size values are once, few and many counts, or a class for expanded clones, and some rows have none.

V gene	clone size	CDR3 length	D gene	J gene	CDR3 DNA	CDR3 protein
TRBV12-3/TRBV12-4	-	15	TRBD1	TRBJ2-7	TGTGCCAGCAGTTTGTACCGGGACAGGGCCTACGAGCAGTACTTC	CASSLYRDRAYEQYF
TRBV25-1	-	12	-	TRBJ1-3	TGTGCCACCGCATCCTCTGGAAACACCATATATTTT	CATASSGNTIYF
TRBV5-1	many	18	TRBD1	TRBJ1-3	TGCGCCAGCAGCTTGTTCGCCAGGGGGTCGACTAGCGGAAACACCATATATTTT	CASSLFARGSTSGNTIYF
TRBV18	-	15	-	TRBJ1-4	TGTGCCAGCTCACCGCGGGGGGCAACTAATGAAAAACTGTTTTTT	CASSPRGATNEKLFF
TRBV10-3	-	15	TRBD2	TRBJ2-5	TGTGCCACTCGCTTGCGGGGGGGTAATCGCGAGACCCAGTACTTC	CATRLRGGNRETQYF
TRBV5-5	many	14	-	TRBJ1-5	TGTGCCAGCAGCTTGACCATGGGGGATCAGCCCCAGCATTTT	CASSLTMGDQPQHF
TRBV21-1	-	18	-	TRBJ1-2	TGTGCCAGCAGCAAAGCTATTCCGAGGACAGGGGGCTGCTATGGCTACACCTTC	CASSKAIPRTGGCYGYTF
TRBV10-3	many	14	-	TRBJ2-1	TGTGCCATCAGTGTACGGGACTTAAACAATGAGCAGTTCTTC	CAISVRDLNNEQFF
TRBV2	few	15	-	TRBJ1-5	TGTGCCAGCGGAGAGGGACGGATTAGCAATCAGCCCCAGCATTTT	CASGEGRISNQPQHF
TRBV9	few	15	-	TRBJ1-1	TGTGCCAGCAGCGTAGCCCCAGCTGCAAACACTGAAGCTTTCTTT	CASSVAPAANTEAFF
TRBV10-1	-	14	-	TRBJ2-2	TGCGCCAGCACCCCTACAGGGACCACCGGGGAGCCGTTTTTT	CASTPTGTTGEPFF
TRBV11-1	few	15	-	TRBJ2-1	TGTGCCAGCAGCCCCGGCAGTCCTTTTCCCAATGAGCAGTTCTTC	CASSPGSPFPNEQFF
TRBV28	few	15	-	TRBJ1-1	TGTGCCAGCCTGTTATTCAGGGGAATGAACACTGAAGCTTTCTTT	CASLLFRGMNTEAFF
TRBV28	many	15	-	TRBJ2-2	TGTGCCAGCAATTCCGGGACAACAGGGCCCGGGGAGCTGTTTTTT	CASNSGTTGPGELFF
TRBV19	few	14	-	TRBJ2-5	TGTGCCAGTAGTATGACACCCCGCGGGGAGACCCAGTACTTC	CASSMTPRGETQYF
TRBV2	-	11	-	TRBJ1-4	TGTGCCAGCAGCCGGGATGAAAAACTGTTTTTT	CASSRDEKLFF
TRBV15	-	16	-	TRBJ2-3	TGTGCCACCAGCTCTAATGGGAGGCCCGCGGGAGATACGCAGTATTTT	CATSSNGRPAGDTQYF
TRBV14	few	11	-	TRBJ2-7	TGTGCCAGCAGCCACTCTGAAGAGCAGTACTTC	CASSHSEEQYF
TRBV20-1	many	17	TRBD2	TRBJ2-1	TGCAGTGCTCTTCGGACTAGCGGGATGAGCTCCTACAATGAGCAGTTCTTC	CSALRTSGMSSYNEQFF
TRBV7-9	many	14	-	TRBJ1-1	TGTGCCAGCAGCCCCGGGGGTACAGGAGCTGAAGCTTTCTTT	CASSPGGTGAEAFF
TRBV10-3	many	13	-	TRBJ1-1	TGTGCCATCAGTGGACAGCTTAACACTGAAGCTTTCTTT	CAISGQLNTEAFF
TRBV6-2/TRBV6-3	-	13	-	TRBJ2-1	TGTGCCAGCAGTTACCTGCGTGTCAATGAGCAGTTCTTC	CASSYLRVNEQFF
TRBV9	few	17	TRBD2	TRBJ2-5	TGTGCCAGCAGCGTTTCCGGGAGGGCGGGAGACCAAGAGACCCAGTACTTC	CASSVSGRAGDQETQYF
TRBV5-1	few	14	-	TRBJ1-5	TGCGCCAGCAGCTTAACAGGGCAGGGGCAGCCCCAGCATTTT	CASSLTGQGQPQHF
TRBV29-1	-	13	TRBD1	TRBJ2-5	TGCAGCGCTGGGACAGGGCCCCAAGAGACCCAGTACTTC	CSAGTGPQETQYF
TRBV5-4	few	12	-	TRBJ2-1	TGTGCCAGCAGTTGGGACTCTAATGAGCAGTTCTTC	CASSWDSNEQFF
TRBV6-6	-	14	-	TRBJ1-6	TGTGCCAGCAGTCCGGGCCCGGGGGGATTCCCCCTCCACTTT	CASSPGPGGFPLHF
TRBV10-3	few	16	TRBD2	TRBJ2-7	TGTGCCATCAGTGAGGGTGCACTAGCGGGAGCCTACGAGCAGTACTTC	CAISEGALAGAYEQYF
TRBV4-3	few	17	-	TRBJ2-3	TGCGCCAGCAGCCAAGATAAGCAGGCTGGAGGGACAGATACGCAGTATTTT	CASSQDKQAGGTDTQYF
TRBV4-1	many	15	-	TRBJ2-3	TGCGCCAGCAGCCGCTTAACAGCCAGCGGAGATACGCAGTATTTT	CASSRLTASGDTQYF
TRBV19	few	17	TRBD1	TRBJ2-1	TGTGCCAGTAGTAGGGCCTCGCAGGGGGTTTTTTACAATGAGCAGTTCTTC	CASSRASQGVFYNEQFF
TRBV6-5	many	15	TRBD2	TRBJ2-1	TGTGCCAGCAGTCCGTCCGGGACTACCGGAAATGAGCAGTTCTTC	CASSPSGTTGNEQFF
TRBV20-1	-	15	TRBD2	TRBJ2-2	TGCAGTGCTAGAGAGCTCGGACTAGCCACCGGGGAGCTGTTTTTT	CSARELGLATGELFF
TRBV20-1	-	16	TRBD2	TRBJ2-4	TGCAGTGCTAGGGGGACTAGCGTTTCAGGTTATAACATTCAGTACTTC	CSARGTSVSGYNIQYF
TRBV7-9	many	16	TRBD2	TRBJ2-1	TGTGCCAGCAGCTTAATAGCGGGAGTTTTCGTCAATGAGCAGTTCTTC	CASSLIAGVFVNEQFF
TRBV5-1	many	16	-	TRBJ2-1	TGCGCCAGCAGCCCCGACGCCCTGAGCTCCTACAATGAGCAGTTCTTC	CASSPDALSSYNEQFF
TRBV20-1	once	20	TRBD2	TRBJ2-1	TGCAGTTCTAGAAATCCGGGACTAGCGGGGGGGCTTGACTCCTACAATGAGCAGTTCTTC	CSSRNPGLAGGLDSYNEQFF
TRBV18	-	17	TRBD2	TRBJ2-3	TGTGCCAGCTCACCACTGGACCTAGCGGGAGCACCAGATACGCAGTATTTT	CASSPLDLAGAPDTQYF
TRBV11-2	-	16	-	TRBJ1-2	TGTGCCAGCAGCTCACAACCGGGACAAACGAACTATGGCTACACCTTC	CASSSQPGQTNYGYTF
TRBV5-5	many	13	-	TRBJ2-4	TGTGCCAGCAGCTTGGGGCTGAGAAACATTCAGTACTTC	CASSLGLRNIQYF
TRBV20-1	few	15	-	TRBJ1-2	TGCAGTGCTAGAGATCACCGGGGTGATGAATATGGCTACACCTTC	CSARDHRGDEYGYTF
TRBV7-2	-	12	-	TRBJ1-2	TGTGCCAGCCCCGGGGGGGCGGCTGGCTACACCTTC	CASPGGAAGYTF
TRBV3-1	-	16	-	TRBJ1-1	TGTGCCAGCAGCCAAGATCGGCGAGGGGAGGGCTCTGAAGCTTTCTTT	CASSQDRRGEGSEAFF
TRBV29-1	-	14	-	TRBJ1-3	TGCAGCGTACGACAGAGGGTCCCCGGAAACACCATATATTTT	CSVRQRVPGNTIYF
TRBV12-3/TRBV12-4	many	15	-	TRBJ1-5	TGTGCCAGCGGCCAGGACAGAAGGGGGGATCAGCCCCAGCATTTT	CASGQDRRGDQPQHF
TRBV27	-	15	TRBD1	TRBJ1-1	TGTGCCAGCAGCCTGGGTGACAGGGGAGCCACTGAAGCTTTCTTT	CASSLGDRGATEAFF
TRBV30	few	15	-	TRBJ2-2	TGTGCCTGCCCCGACAGAATGTCCAACCCCGGGGAGCTGTTTTTT	CACPDRMSNPGELFF
TRBV5-8	many	15	-	TRBJ1-5	TGTGCCAGCAGCTTGACCCGGCGGGGCAATCAGCCCCAGCATTTT	CASSLTRRGNQPQHF
TRBV30	-	14	TRBD2	TRBJ2-1	TGTGCCTGGAGCAAGGGACTAGCAGCAGGTGAGCAGTTCTTC	CAWSKGLAAGEQFF
TRBV19	few	17	-	TRBJ1-5	TGTGCCAGTAGCATCGATGGGAGGGTACGCCTCAATCAGCCCCAGCATTTT	CASSIDGRVRLNQPQHF
TRBV30	many	15	TRBD1	TRBJ1-6	TGTGCCTGGAGTCCCACCGACAGGGTTAATTCACCCCTCCACTTT	CAWSPTDRVNSPLHF
TRBV18	-	17	-	TRBJ1-2	TGTGCCAGCTCACAAGGCCAGGGTTTATCGGCTAACTATGGCTACACCTTC	CASSQGQGLSANYGYTF